This TCR beta chain was sequenced in a study of response to subunit inactivated influenza vaccine. One entry per CDR3 protein results from TCRdb running MiXCR on the RT-PCR reads. Of about 780,000 distinct CDR3 sequences listed, under 20% were seen once; the top ten hold approximately 10%. As concerns this clonotype: The antigen remains unidentified.

Regarding the study as a whole: The authors put forward the suggestion that each seasonal influenza vaccination may bring in only a limited number of new T cells.

Germline V gives CDR1 SGHRS, CDR2 YFSETQ. The CDR3 extends over 15 amino acids. Trimming pared 5 bases from V and 1 base from J, leaving 15 bases between. This clonotype originated in a man between 50 and 59 years old who received an inactivated influenza vaccine. This specimen was PBMCs from blood, taken roughly 5 days after vaccination. The chain combines TRBV5-1 with TRBJ2-5; the D gene is possibly TRBD2 (6 bases). This CDR3 reads CASRPGDLIQETQYF. In DNA, the CDR3 is TGCGCCAGCAGACCGGGGGATCTTATCCAAGAGACCCAGTACTTC.